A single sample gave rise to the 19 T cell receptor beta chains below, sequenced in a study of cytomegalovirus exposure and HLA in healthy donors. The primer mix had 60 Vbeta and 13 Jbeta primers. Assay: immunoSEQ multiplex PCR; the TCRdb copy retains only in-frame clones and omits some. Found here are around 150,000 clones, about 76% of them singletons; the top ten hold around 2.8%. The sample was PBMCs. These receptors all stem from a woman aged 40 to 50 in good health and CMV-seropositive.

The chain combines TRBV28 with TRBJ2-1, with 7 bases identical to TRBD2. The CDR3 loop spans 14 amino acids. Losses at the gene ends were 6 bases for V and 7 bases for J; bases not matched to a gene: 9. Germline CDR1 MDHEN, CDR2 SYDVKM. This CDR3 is CASRGEGSFNEQFF. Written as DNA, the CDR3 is TGTGCCAGCAGGGGGGAGGGAAGCTTTAATGAGCAGTTCTTC.

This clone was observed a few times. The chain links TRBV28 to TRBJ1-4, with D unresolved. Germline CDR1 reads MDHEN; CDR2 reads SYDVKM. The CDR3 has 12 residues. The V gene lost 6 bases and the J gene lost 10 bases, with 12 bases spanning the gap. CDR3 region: CASRATPTKLFF. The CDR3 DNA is TGTGCCAGCAGAGCGACCCCAACAAAACTGTTTTTT.

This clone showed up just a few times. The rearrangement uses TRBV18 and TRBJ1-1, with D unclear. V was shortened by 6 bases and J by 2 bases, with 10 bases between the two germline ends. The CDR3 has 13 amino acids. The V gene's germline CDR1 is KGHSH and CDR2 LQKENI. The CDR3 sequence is CASSPSPNTEAFF. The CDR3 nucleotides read TGTGCCAGCTCCCCTAGCCCTAACACTGAAGCTTTCTTT. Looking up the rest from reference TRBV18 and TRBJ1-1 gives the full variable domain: NAGVMQNPRHLVRRRGQEARLRCSPMKGHSHVYWYRQLPEEGLKFMVYLQKENIIDESGMPKERFSAEFPKEGPSILRIQQVVRGDSAAYFCASSPSPNTEAFFGQGTRLTVV.

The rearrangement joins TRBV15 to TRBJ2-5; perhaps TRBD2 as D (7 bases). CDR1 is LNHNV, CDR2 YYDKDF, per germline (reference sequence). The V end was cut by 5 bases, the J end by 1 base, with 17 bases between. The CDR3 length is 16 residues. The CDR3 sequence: CATSPTSGGAQETQYF. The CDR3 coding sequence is TGTGCCACCAGCCCAACCAGTGGGGGGGCCCAAGAGACCCAGTACTTC.

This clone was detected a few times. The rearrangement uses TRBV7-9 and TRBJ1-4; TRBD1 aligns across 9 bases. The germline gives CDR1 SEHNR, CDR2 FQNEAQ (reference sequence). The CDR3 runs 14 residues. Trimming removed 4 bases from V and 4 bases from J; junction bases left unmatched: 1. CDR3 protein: CASSSGQGNEKLFF. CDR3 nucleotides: TGTGCCAGCAGCTCGGGACAGGGTAATGAAAAACTGTTTTTT. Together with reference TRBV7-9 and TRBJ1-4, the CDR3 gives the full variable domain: DTGVSQNPRHKITKRGQNVTFRCDPISEHNRLYWYRQTLGQGPEFLTYFQNEAQLEKSRLLSDRFSAERPKGSFSTLEIQRTEQGDSAMYLCASSSGQGNEKLFFGSGTQLSVL.

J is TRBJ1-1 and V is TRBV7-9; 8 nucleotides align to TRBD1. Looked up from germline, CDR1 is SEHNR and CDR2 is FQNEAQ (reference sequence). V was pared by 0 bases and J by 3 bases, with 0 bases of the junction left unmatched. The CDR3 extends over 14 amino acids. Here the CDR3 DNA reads TGTGCCAGCAGCTTAGCACAGGGGGACACTGAAGCTTTCTTT. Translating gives CASSLAQGDTEAFF. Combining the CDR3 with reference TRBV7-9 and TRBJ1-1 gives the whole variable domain DTGVSQNPRHKITKRGQNVTFRCDPISEHNRLYWYRQTLGQGPEFLTYFQNEAQLEKSRLLSDRFSAERPKGSFSTLEIQRTEQGDSAMYLCASSLAQGDTEAFFGQGTRLTVV.

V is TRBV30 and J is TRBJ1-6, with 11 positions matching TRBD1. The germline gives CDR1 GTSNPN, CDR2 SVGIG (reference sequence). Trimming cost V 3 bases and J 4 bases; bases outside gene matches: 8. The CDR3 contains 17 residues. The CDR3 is CAWSTRDRGTYNSPLHF. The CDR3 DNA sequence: TGTGCCTGGAGCACCCGGGACAGGGGGACATATAATTCACCCCTCCACTTT.

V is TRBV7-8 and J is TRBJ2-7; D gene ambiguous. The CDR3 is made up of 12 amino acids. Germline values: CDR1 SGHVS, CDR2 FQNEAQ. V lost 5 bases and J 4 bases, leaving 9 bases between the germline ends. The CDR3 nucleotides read TGTGCCAGCAGCCAATTGAGGTACGAGCAGTACTTC. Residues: CASSQLRYEQYF.

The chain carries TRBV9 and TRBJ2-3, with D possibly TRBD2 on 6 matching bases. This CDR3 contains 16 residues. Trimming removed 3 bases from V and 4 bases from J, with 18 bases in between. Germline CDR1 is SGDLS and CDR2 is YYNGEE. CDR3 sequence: CASSEYQGGGADTQYF. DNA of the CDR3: TGTGCCAGCAGCGAATACCAGGGTGGAGGGGCAGATACGCAGTATTTT.

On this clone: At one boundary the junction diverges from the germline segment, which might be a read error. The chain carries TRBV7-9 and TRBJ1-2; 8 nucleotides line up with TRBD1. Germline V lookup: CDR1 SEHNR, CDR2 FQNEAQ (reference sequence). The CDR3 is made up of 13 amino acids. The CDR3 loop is CSSSLGQGGGYTF. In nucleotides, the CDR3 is TGTTCCAGCAGCTTAGGACAGGGTGGGGGCTACACCTTC. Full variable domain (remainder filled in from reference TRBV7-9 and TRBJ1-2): DTGVSQNPRHKITKRGQNVTFRCDPISEHNRLYWYRQTLGQGPEFLTYFQNEAQLEKSRLLSDRFSAERPKGSFSTLEIQRTEQGDSAMYLCSSSLGQGGGYTFGSGTRLTVV.

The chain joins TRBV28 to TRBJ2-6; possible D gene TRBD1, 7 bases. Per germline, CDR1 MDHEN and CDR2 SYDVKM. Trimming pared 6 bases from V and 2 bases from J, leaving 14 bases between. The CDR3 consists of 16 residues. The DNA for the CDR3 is TGTGCCAGCAGCAGACTAGGGGGCGCTGGGGCCAACGTCCTGACTTTC. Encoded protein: CASSRLGGAGANVLTF.

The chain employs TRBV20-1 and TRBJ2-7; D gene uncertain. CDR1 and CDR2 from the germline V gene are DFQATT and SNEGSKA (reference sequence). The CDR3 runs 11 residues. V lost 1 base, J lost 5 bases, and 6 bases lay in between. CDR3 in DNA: TGCAGTGCTAGAGCCCCCGACGAGCAGTACTTC. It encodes CSARAPDEQYF.

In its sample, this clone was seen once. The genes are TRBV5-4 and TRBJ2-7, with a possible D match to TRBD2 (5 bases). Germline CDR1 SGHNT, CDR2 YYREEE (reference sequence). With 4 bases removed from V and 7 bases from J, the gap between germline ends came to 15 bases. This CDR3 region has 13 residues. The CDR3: CASSLTGTREQYF. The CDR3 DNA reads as TGTGCCAGCAGCCTGACGGGAACAAGGGAGCAGTACTTC.

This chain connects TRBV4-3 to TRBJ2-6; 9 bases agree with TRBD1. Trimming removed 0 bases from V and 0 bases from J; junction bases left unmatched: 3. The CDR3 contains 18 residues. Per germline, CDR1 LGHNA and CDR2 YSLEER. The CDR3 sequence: CASSQEGQGVSGANVLTF. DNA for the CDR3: TGCGCCAGCAGCCAAGAGGGACAGGGAGTCTCTGGGGCCAACGTCCTGACTTTC.

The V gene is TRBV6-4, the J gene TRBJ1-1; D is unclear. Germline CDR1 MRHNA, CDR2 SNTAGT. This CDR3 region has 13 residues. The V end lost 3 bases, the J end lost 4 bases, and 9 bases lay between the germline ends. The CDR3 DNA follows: TGTGCCAGCAGTGAGAGGGAGACCACTGAAGCTTTCTTT. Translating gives CASSERETTEAFF.

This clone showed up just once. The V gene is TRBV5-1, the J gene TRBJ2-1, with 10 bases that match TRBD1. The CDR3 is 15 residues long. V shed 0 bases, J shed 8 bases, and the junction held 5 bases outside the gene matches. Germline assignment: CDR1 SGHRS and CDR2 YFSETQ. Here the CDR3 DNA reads TGCGCCAGCAGCTTGGGTGGGACAGGGGCTGATGAGCAGTTCTTC. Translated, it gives CASSLGGTGADEQFF.

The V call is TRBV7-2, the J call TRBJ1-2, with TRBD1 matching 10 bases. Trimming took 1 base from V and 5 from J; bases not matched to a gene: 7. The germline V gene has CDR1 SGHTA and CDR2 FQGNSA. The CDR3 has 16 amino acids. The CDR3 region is CASSLGGTGEGYGYTF. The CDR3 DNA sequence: TGTGCCAGCAGCTTAGGGGGGACAGGGGAAGGTTATGGCTACACCTTC.

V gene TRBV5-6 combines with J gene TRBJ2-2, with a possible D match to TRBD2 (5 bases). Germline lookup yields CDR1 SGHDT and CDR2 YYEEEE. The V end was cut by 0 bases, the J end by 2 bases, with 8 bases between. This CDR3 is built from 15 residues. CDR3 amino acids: CASSLGGLNTGELFF. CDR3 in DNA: TGTGCCAGCAGCTTGGGCGGGCTTAACACCGGGGAGCTGTTTTTT.

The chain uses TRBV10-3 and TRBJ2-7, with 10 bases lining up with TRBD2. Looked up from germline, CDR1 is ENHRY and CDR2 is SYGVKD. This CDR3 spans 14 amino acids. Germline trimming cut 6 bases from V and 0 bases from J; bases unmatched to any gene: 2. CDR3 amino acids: CAIREREGSYEQYF. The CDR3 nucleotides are TGTGCCATCAGAGAGCGGGAGGGCTCCTACGAGCAGTACTTC.